Listed below are T cell receptor beta chains from one sample, sequenced in a study of cytomegalovirus exposure and HLA in healthy donors. Data came from immunoSEQ multiplex PCR; TCRdb stores just in-frame clones and leaves some out. The profile shows roughly 180,000 clones, roughly 84% of them singletons. Sequenced sample: PBMCs. The receptors shown here come from a boy younger than 18 in good health and CMV-seronegative. CDR3s include the opening cysteine and the closing phenylalanine or tryptophan. Clone size, where shown, is once, few, many, or a class for clones that have expanded.

TRBJ2-1 | . | TRBV29-1 | CSDRGGSSYNEQFF
TRBJ2-1 | . | TRBV4-1 | CASSRLGGLYNEQFF
TRBJ2-1 | . | TRBV5-4 | CASSQPGTSGKDEQFF
TRBJ1-4 | . | TRBV25-1 | CASSDLRTVGGNEKLFF
TRBJ2-7 | . | TRBV2 | CASTPGQGFPVQYF
TRBJ1-2 | . | TRBV7-2 | CASSPDTIGGYTF
TRBJ2-7 | . | TRBV9 | CASSVGGPTYEQYF
TRBJ2-2 | . | TRBV28 | CASSLGAGAATGELFF
TRBJ2-2 | . | TRBV5-1 | CASSPGGSGNTGELFF
TRBJ2-7 | . | TRBV13 | CASSSNPGLEEQYF
TRBJ1-4 | . | TRBV29-1 | CSGVQGSHEKLFF
TRBJ2-7 | once | TRBV28 | CASRQAGGSHEQYF
TRBJ2-3 | few | TRBV13 | CASSLASGTRDTQYF
TRBJ2-7 | once | TRBV5-8 | CASSLLGGSGDRYYEQYF
TRBJ2-1 | . | TRBV11-3 | CASSLARQPGNEQFF
TRBJ2-1 | . | TRBV2 | CASSEARGQNEQFF
TRBJ2-5 | . | TRBV9 | CASSPPRAGGETQYF
TRBJ2-3 | . | TRBV27 | CASSLRWQPTDTQYF
TRBJ2-7 | . | TRBV5-5 | CASSHNTGAYEQYF
TRBJ1-1 | . | TRBV25-1 | CASSEYRPNTEAFF
TRBJ2-5 | . | TRBV4-1 | CASSPSNGGGGGRRETQYF
TRBJ2-5 | . | TRBV15 | CATSRDGTSGIQETQYF
TRBJ2-1 | . | TRBV5-1 | CASSLEGLGGDEQFF
TRBJ2-1 | . | TRBV5-8 | CASSQRQKELF
TRBJ1-3 | . | TRBV10-3 | CATLAIRGGNTIYF
TRBJ2-5 | . | TRBV5-4 | CASSPGEFQETQYF
TRBJ2-5 | . | TRBV11-1 | CASSNTGHQETQYF
TRBJ2-7 | few | TRBV28 | CASSLSAGGYEQYF
TRBJ1-1 | . | TRBV5-6 | CASSLDRGGTEAFF
TRBJ2-7 | . | TRBV4-3 | CASSQDRAESSYEQYF
TRBJ2-1 | . | TRBV7-2 | CASRAFAGSSYNEQFF
TRBJ1-3 | once | TRBV7-2 | CASSFGQGASSGNTIYF
TRBJ2-7 | . | TRBV10-3 | CATFGGTGVHEQYF
TRBJ2-7 | . | TRBV11-2 | CASSPLTGLAGKQYF
TRBJ1-2 | . | TRBV28 | CASRSEHFYGYTF
TRBJ2-7 | . | TRBV11-2 | CASSFLAGLSYEQYF
TRBJ1-1 | . | TRBV5-5 | CASSLVEGQLMNTEAFF
TRBJ1-5 | . | TRBV7-2 | CASSLVSGNQPQHF
TRBJ1-1 | . | TRBV2 | CASTTSGTVNTEAFF
TRBJ2-7 | . | TRBV15 | CATSSVVSSGIDYEQYF
TRBJ2-5 | . | TRBV23-1 | CASSHHPNRGRVETQYF
TRBJ1-2 | . | TRBV11-2 | CASSTRGGYTF